Presented here are 19 T cell receptor beta chains from one specimen sequenced in a study of glioma-infiltrating T cells after dendritic cell vaccination. Sequencing was performed with immunoSEQ multiplex PCR; in TCRdb, only in-frame clones are kept and a portion is missing. The sample consists of about 50,000 clones, over 75% of them appearing once. Time point of the sample: after dendritic cell vaccination, including at tumor progression/relapse. The sequencing used blood, collected after dendritic cell vaccination. The receptors originated from a human donor with glioblastoma.

V gene TRBV7-2 combines with J gene TRBJ2-2; 7 bases are shared with TRBD1. Looked up from germline, CDR1 is SGHTA and CDR2 is FQGNSA. The ends lost 0 bases at V and 3 bases at J; junction bases unmatched: 4. This CDR3 has 16 amino acids. CDR3 DNA sequence: TGTGCCAGCAGCTTAGCGGGGACAGCCTACACCGGGGAGCTGTTTTTT. This codes for CASSLAGTAYTGELFF.

The CDR3 loop is CASSYTGTGELFF. The CDR3, as DNA: TGTGCCAGCAGTTACACGGGGACCGGGGAGCTGTTTTTT. The J gene is TRBJ2-2, the V gene TRBV6-5; D is perhaps TRBD2 (5 bases). CDR3 length: 13 amino acids. The germline CDR1 and CDR2 sequences are MNHEY and SVGAGI. V was pared by 2 bases and J by 5 bases, with 6 bases between.

The chain joins TRBV4-3 to TRBJ2-2, with 9 bases aligning to TRBD2. The CDR3 runs to 18 residues. J was trimmed by 3 bases and V by 0 bases; bases with no gene match: 8. Germline V lookup: CDR1 LGHNA, CDR2 YSLEER. This CDR3 reads CASSQEVASGAHTGELFF. As DNA, the CDR3 is TGCGCCAGCAGCCAAGAGGTGGCTAGCGGGGCCCACACCGGGGAGCTGTTTTTT.

J is TRBJ2-7 and V is TRBV30, with 10 positions matching TRBD1. The CDR3 is 14 residues long. The germline V gene has CDR1 GTSNPN and CDR2 SVGIG (reference sequence). The J segment lost 0 bases and the V segment lost 5 bases, leaving 4 bases of the junction unmatched. The chain's CDR3 is CAWRRTGGSYEQYF. The CDR3 DNA reads as TGTGCCTGGCGTAGGACAGGGGGCTCCTACGAGCAGTACTTC.

The rearrangement links TRBV19 to TRBJ2-3; the match to TRBD2 covers 7 bases. V lost 4 bases to trimming and J lost 2 bases; unmatched junction nucleotides: 6. The CDR3 sequence is 15 residues long. Germline-derived CDR1 and CDR2 are LNHDA and SQIVND (reference sequence). The CDR3 protein is CASSKGLAVTDTQYF. Written as DNA, the CDR3 is TGTGCCAGTAGTAAGGGTCTAGCGGTCACAGATACGCAGTATTTT.

The chain combines TRBV19 with TRBJ1-2, with a tentative D call TRBD1 (5 bases). The V gene's germline CDR1 is LNHDA and CDR2 SQIVND (reference sequence). There are 16 residues in the CDR3. Trimming removed 7 bases at V and 0 bases at J, with 18 bases between. Here the CDR3 DNA reads TGTGCCAGTACCCCCGGCAGGGCGGCGGCTAACTATGGCTACACCTTC. Amino acids: CASTPGRAAANYGYTF. Based on the CDR3 plus reference TRBV19 and TRBJ1-2, the full variable domain is DGGITQSPKYLFRKEGQNVTLSCEQNLNHDAMYWYRQDPGQGLRLIYYSQIVNDFQKGDIAEGYSVSREKKESFPLTVTSAQKNPTAFYLCASTPGRAAANYGYTFGSGTRLTVV.

Comments on this clone: The junction differs from germline at one of its ends, possibly a read error. The chain links TRBV2 to TRBJ1-2; D gene unclear. The CDR3 loop spans 13 amino acids. Germline CDR1 is SNHLY and CDR2 is FYNNEI. CDR3 in amino acids: CASSGQLAYGYTF. The CDR3 nucleotides read TGTGCCAGTAGTGGGCAGCTAGCCTATGGCTACACCTTC.

This chain connects TRBV2 to TRBJ1-2, with 7 positions matching TRBD1. The CDR3 loop spans 15 amino acids. Per the germline V gene, CDR1 is SNHLY and CDR2 is FYNNEI. V shed 9 bases and J 4 bases; nucleotides not matched to a gene: 14. The DNA of the CDR3 is TGTGCCAGTACCCCCGGGACAGCTTATATCTATGGCTACACCTTC. Its protein is CASTPGTAYIYGYTF.

This clone was seen a single time. V gene TRBV7-9 combines with J gene TRBJ2-5, with 7 bases fitting TRBD1. Germline-derived CDR1 and CDR2 are SEHNR and FQNEAQ (reference sequence). Germline trimming cut 7 bases from V and 3 bases from J; bases unmatched to any gene: 5. This CDR3 has 13 residues. The CDR3 DNA sequence: TGTGCCAGCAACTACGGGACAGAAGAGACCCAGTACTTC. This gives the protein CASNYGTEETQYF.

The chain has TRBV19 and TRBJ1-5, with D possibly being TRBD1 (6 bases). CDR1 is LNHDA, CDR2 SQIVND, per germline (reference sequence). Trimming pared 8 bases from V and 3 bases from J, leaving 11 bases between. The CDR3 covers 13 residues. The CDR3 DNA is TGTGCCAGTCGGGGGGGACACAATCAGCCCCAGCATTTT. Amino acid sequence: CASRGGHNQPQHF.

In this sample, this clone turned up a few times. The chain has TRBV7-5 and TRBJ2-3; TRBD2, the D gene given by the table, was not confirmed from the DNA. TRBV7-5 is flagged as a pseudogene. The CDR3 runs to 14 residues. The CDR3 sequence: CASSPRLAADTQYF. The DNA for the CDR3 is TGTGCCAGCAGCCCGAGACTAGCGGCAGATACGCAGTATTTT.

This clone occurred once. CDR3 in amino acids: CASSLGGTGNTGELFF. CDR3 DNA: TGCGCCAGCAGCTTGGGAGGGACAGGGAACACCGGGGAGCTGTTTTTT. The rearrangement links TRBV5-1 to TRBJ2-2, with 8 bases aligning to TRBD1. Germline lookup yields CDR1 SGHRS and CDR2 YFSETQ. The CDR3 is 16 amino acids. V was pared by 0 bases and J by 1 base, with 2 bases of the junction left unmatched.

The chain carries TRBV11-2 and TRBJ2-5; 8 bases are shared with TRBD1. J gave up 1 base and V 5 bases, and 9 bases lay outside the gene matches. Germline V lookup: CDR1 SGHAT, CDR2 FQNNGV. This CDR3 is built from 16 residues. The CDR3 sequence: CASSPGGGALQETQYF. The CDR3 DNA sequence: TGTGCCAGCAGCCCAGGGGGCGGGGCCCTCCAAGAGACCCAGTACTTC.

This chain connects TRBV7-2 to TRBJ2-1, with D tentatively TRBD1 (6 bases). With 4 bases removed from V and 7 bases from J, the gap between germline ends came to 8 bases. CDR3 length: 12 residues. CDR1 and CDR2 from the germline V gene are SGHTA and FQGNSA. The CDR3 DNA sequence: TGTGCCAGCAGCTCAGACAGGAATGAGCAGTTCTTC. Its translation: CASSSDRNEQFF.

The chain employs TRBV25-1 and TRBJ2-7, with D possibly TRBD1 on 6 matching bases. Germline CDR1 MGHDK, CDR2 SYGVNS. The CDR3 loop spans 13 amino acids. V lost 7 bases and J lost 1, with 11 bases in between. The CDR3 DNA follows: TGTGCCAGCAAGGGGACACTGTCCTACGAGCAGTACTTC. Protein product: CASKGTLSYEQYF.

J is TRBJ1-5 and V is TRBV5-1; D is possibly TRBD1 (5 bases). Germline CDR1 SGHRS, CDR2 YFSETQ. The CDR3 is 14 amino acids. V lost 0 bases to trimming and J lost 5 bases, with 9 bases between them. The CDR3 coding sequence is TGCGCCAGCAGCTTGGGATCGGGGGATCAGCCCCAGCATTTT. Protein: CASSLGSGDQPQHF.

This chain connects TRBV30 to TRBJ2-2, with 8 nucleotides matching TRBD1. The CDR3 totals 12 residues. Germline V gene sequence: CDR1 GTSNPN, CDR2 SVGIG (reference sequence). V shed 5 bases and J 6 bases; nucleotides not matched to a gene: 2. The CDR3: CAWGQGAGELFF. The CDR3 DNA sequence: TGTGCCTGGGGACAGGGCGCCGGGGAGCTGTTTTTT.

The chain carries TRBV12-5 and TRBJ1-1, with 10 nucleotides matching TRBD1. Germline CDR1 and CDR2: LGHNT and FRNRAP. CDR3 size: 18 residues. Trimming took 3 bases from V and 5 from J; bases not matched to a gene: 15. CDR3 region: CASGFRAWGTGEATEAFF. The CDR3 nucleotides are TGTGCTAGTGGTTTTAGGGCTTGGGGGACAGGGGAAGCTACTGAAGCTTTCTTT. Full variable domain (missing parts from reference TRBV12-5 and TRBJ1-1): DARVTQTPRHKVTEMGQEVTMRCQPILGHNTVFWYRQTMMQGLELLAYFRNRAPLDDSGMPKDRFSAEMPDATLATLKIQPSEPRDSAVYFCASGFRAWGTGEATEAFFGQGTRLTVV.

The chain recombines TRBV4-3 with TRBJ2-1, with 8 positions matching TRBD2. CDR1 and CDR2 (germline): LGHNA, YSLEER. This CDR3 contains 15 residues. V lost 1 base, J lost 6 bases, and 5 bases stayed unmatched. CDR3 amino acids: CASSQGEGTSNEQFF. DNA of the CDR3: TGCGCCAGCAGCCAAGGAGAGGGGACTAGCAATGAGCAGTTCTTC.